Below, 29 T cell receptor beta chains from the same sample are listed, as sequenced in a study of blood T cell repertoires in COVID-19. The method was immunoSEQ multiplex PCR; TCRdb's version includes in-frame clones alone and lacks a portion of them. The sample records about 48,000 clones, 85% to 90% being singletons. The sample consisted of peripheral blood. The origin of the receptors is a woman older than 75 with COVID-19, enrolled during active disease.

The chain is built from TRBV9 and TRBJ1-1; 7 nucleotides line up with TRBD1. This CDR3 has 16 amino acids. Germline loops: CDR1 SGDLS, CDR2 YYNGEE. Losses at the gene ends were 3 bases for V and 4 bases for J; bases not matched to a gene: 12. CDR3 sequence (DNA): TGTGCCAGCAGCGCTAAAAGACAGGGTGGTGGCACTGAAGCTTTCTTT. Its protein product is CASSAKRQGGGTEAFF. The full variable domain, rest sourced from reference TRBV9 and TRBJ1-1, is DSGVTQTPKHLITATGQRVTLRCSPRSGDLSVYWYQQSLDQGLQFLIQYYNGEERAKGNILERFSAQQFPDLHSELNLSSLELGDSALYFCASSAKRQGGGTEAFFGQGTRLTVV.

This clone was counted many times. The J gene is TRBJ2-1, the V gene TRBV9, with TRBD2 matching over 10 bases. This CDR3 is 15 amino acids long. Unmatched junction bases numbered 5, after V lost 0 bases and J lost 8 bases. CDR1 and CDR2 from the germline V gene are SGDLS and YYNGEE. This CDR3 is CASSVAPSGGHEQFF. The CDR3 coding sequence is TGTGCCAGCAGCGTAGCGCCTAGCGGGGGCCATGAGCAGTTCTTC.

The chain has TRBV11-2 and TRBJ1-5; 10 bases line up with TRBD1. The CDR3 covers 17 residues. Trimming cost V 5 bases and J 0 bases; bases outside gene matches: 7. Germline CDR1 SGHAT, CDR2 FQNNGV. This CDR3 is CASSPGTGDYSNQPQHF. The CDR3, as DNA: TGTGCCAGCAGCCCCGGGACAGGGGATTATAGCAATCAGCCCCAGCATTTT.

This clone was seen a single time. The V call is TRBV28, the J call TRBJ2-3; 10 bases map to TRBD2. The J segment lost 4 bases and the V segment lost 2 bases, leaving 3 bases of the junction unmatched. Germline V lookup: CDR1 MDHEN, CDR2 SYDVKM. The CDR3 totals 15 residues. CDR3 protein: CASSLGLAAPDTQYF. CDR3 nucleotides: TGTGCCAGCAGTTTAGGACTAGCGGCGCCAGATACGCAGTATTTT.

This clone was detected once. The chain combines TRBV20-1 with TRBJ1-4; TRBD1 matches 9 bases. CDR3 length equals 11 residues. Trimming removed 6 bases from V and 10 bases from J; junction bases left unmatched: 3. Per the germline V gene, CDR1 is DFQATT and CDR2 is SNEGSKA (reference sequence). The CDR3 DNA is TGCAGTGCGGGGGGACAGGGAAAACTGTTTTTT. Residues: CSAGGQGKLFF.

The rearrangement joins TRBV7-9 to TRBJ1-4; D unclear. The CDR3 spans 17 residues. Trimming removed 2 bases at V and 4 bases at J, with 17 bases between. Germline CDR1 is SEHNR and CDR2 is FQNEAQ (reference sequence). CDR3 DNA: TGTGCCAGCAGCTTAAGCCTCGGGAGCCGTAGTAATGAAAAACTGTTTTTT. Amino acids: CASSLSLGSRSNEKLFF.

This clone has a handful of counts. The chain couples TRBV20-1 to TRBJ1-1, with no clear D. The CDR3 totals 11 residues. V was pared by 5 bases and J by 3 bases, with 7 bases between. Germline CDR1 DFQATT, CDR2 SNEGSKA (reference sequence). This chain's CDR3 is CSAPVHTEAFF. CDR3 in DNA: TGCAGTGCTCCCGTCCACACTGAAGCTTTCTTT.

V is TRBV19 and J is TRBJ2-2, with D possibly TRBD2 on 6 matching bases. Germline V gene sequence: CDR1 LNHDA, CDR2 SQIVND (reference sequence). V lost 6 bases and J lost 0, with 11 bases in between. CDR3 length equals 15 residues. CDR3 amino acids: CASRDPGANTGELFF. The CDR3 region has the DNA TGTGCCAGTAGGGACCCGGGGGCGAACACCGGGGAGCTGTTTTTT.

This chain links TRBV12-3 or TRBV12-4 with TRBJ2-5; D unclear. The V end was cut by 3 bases, the J end by 4 bases, with 6 bases between. This CDR3 is 12 amino acids long. The CDR3 protein is CASSLYRETQYF. DNA of the CDR3: TGTGCCAGCAGTTTGTATCGAGAGACCCAGTACTTC.

The chain joins TRBV18 to TRBJ1-2; TRBD1 matches 7 bases. V lost 2 bases and J lost 3; bases outside the gene matches: 0. The germline V gene encodes CDR1 KGHSH and CDR2 LQKENI. There are 13 residues in the CDR3. The CDR3 loop reads CASSPGTDYGYTF. The CDR3 DNA follows: TGTGCCAGCTCACCAGGGACAGACTATGGCTACACCTTC.

The chain employs TRBV18 and TRBJ1-5, with TRBD1 identical over 12 bases. V lost 2 bases and J lost 5; bases outside the gene matches: 4. Germline assignment: CDR1 KGHSH and CDR2 LQKENI. The CDR3 sequence is 16 residues long. The CDR3 loop reads CASSPGTGGLDQPQHF. The DNA of the CDR3 is TGTGCCAGCTCACCAGGGACAGGGGGCCTGGATCAGCCCCAGCATTTT.

There are a few counts of this clone. The chain carries TRBV7-3 and TRBJ2-3; D might be TRBD2 (5 bases). Per germline, CDR1 SGHTA and CDR2 FQGTGA. V dropped 0 bases and J dropped 11 bases, with 15 bases sitting between them. The CDR3 loop spans 14 amino acids. CDR3 amino acids: CASSLTVSPGEQYF. CDR3 bases: TGTGCCAGCAGCTTAACGGTATCCCCCGGGGAGCAGTATTTT.

This rearrangement joins TRBV28 to TRBJ2-2, with 7 bases fitting TRBD1. The CDR3 has 14 amino acids. From germline, CDR1 is MDHEN and CDR2 SYDVKM. Trimming cost V 6 bases and J 4 bases; bases outside gene matches: 5. Written as DNA, the CDR3 is TGTGCCAGCAGACCGACAGGGATCACCGGGGAGCTGTTTTTT. Translation: CASRPTGITGELFF.

J is TRBJ1-2 and V is TRBV5-1, with a weak D call TRBD1 (6 bases). Germline CDR1 reads SGHRS; CDR2 reads YFSETQ. This CDR3 is 13 amino acids long. Trimming shortened V by 0 bases and J by 6 bases, and 9 bases separated the two germline ends. CDR3 in amino acids: CASSLGGLNGYTF. CDR3 nucleotides: TGCGCCAGCAGCTTGGGGGGGCTGAATGGCTACACCTTC.

V gene TRBV5-1 combines with J gene TRBJ2-7, with D possibly matching TRBD2 (6 bases). The CDR3 is made up of 13 amino acids. Deletions cut 3 bases from V and 7 bases from J, with 14 bases between. Per germline, CDR1 SGHRS and CDR2 YFSETQ. CDR3 region: CASSSGEIWEQYF. In nucleotides, the CDR3 is TGCGCCAGCAGCTCGGGGGAGATCTGGGAGCAGTACTTC.

J is TRBJ2-1 and V is TRBV7-3; possible D gene TRBD2, 5 bases. In germline, CDR1 is SGHTA, CDR2 FQGTGA. CDR3 length equals 18 residues. Trimming left V 3 bases short and J 7 bases short, with 25 bases between. Here the CDR3 reads CASSFMPGRPVGANEQFF. CDR3 sequence (DNA): TGTGCCAGCAGCTTTATGCCCGGTCGGCCGGTGGGAGCAAATGAGCAGTTCTTC.

The V gene is TRBV9, the J gene TRBJ2-1; TRBD2 matches 8 bases. Germline CDR1 reads SGDLS; CDR2 reads YYNGEE. Germline trimming cut 0 bases from V and 5 bases from J; bases unmatched to any gene: 7. CDR3 length: 16 residues. CDR3: CASSVVSGKLNNEQFF. CDR3 nucleotide sequence: TGTGCCAGCAGCGTAGTTAGCGGGAAGTTAAACAATGAGCAGTTCTTC.

The chain links TRBV5-1 to TRBJ2-2, with D perhaps matching TRBD1 (5 bases). The germline V and J ends were trimmed by 0 bases and 4 bases, with 16 bases remaining between them. The CDR3 spans 17 residues. Germline-derived CDR1 and CDR2 are SGHRS and YFSETQ. CDR3 sequence (DNA): TGCGCCAGCAGCTTGGGGGCAATTACAGGAATCACCGGGGAGCTGTTTTTT. The encoded protein is CASSLGAITGITGELFF.

CDR3 in amino acids: CASTNGGITEAFF. The CDR3, as DNA: TGTGCCAGCACTAATGGGGGGATCACTGAAGCTTTCTTT. The V call is TRBV6-5, the J call TRBJ1-1; possible D gene TRBD1, 5 bases. The length of the CDR3 is 13 residues. Germline CDR1 and CDR2: MNHEY and SVGAGI. V lost 7 bases to trimming and J lost 4 bases, with 13 bases between them.

This clone has only one observation. V usage is TRBV5-5 and J usage is TRBJ2-3; D not certain. With 0 bases removed from V and 0 bases from J, the gap between germline ends came to 11 bases. Germline V gene data show CDR1 as SGHKS and CDR2 as YYEKEE (reference sequence). The length of the CDR3 is 16 residues. In DNA form, the CDR3 reads TGTGCCAGCAGCTTGGACTCGGGTACCAGCACAGATACGCAGTATTTT. Amino acid sequence: CASSLDSGTSTDTQYF.

V is TRBV27 and J is TRBJ1-1, with 7 bases fitting TRBD1. Unmatched junction bases numbered 6, after V lost 4 bases and J lost 4 bases. Germline CDR1 MNHEY, CDR2 SMNVEV (reference sequence). The CDR3 runs 14 residues. In nucleotides, the CDR3 is TGTGCCAGCAGTTACAGACAGGGCCGCACTGAAGCTTTCTTT. This codes for CASSYRQGRTEAFF.

The count of this clone is one. The chain joins TRBV6-1 to TRBJ1-1; TRBD1 is a possible D gene (6 bases). Trimming cost V 2 bases and J 4 bases, with 8 bases left between them. Germline CDR1 is MNHNS and CDR2 is SASEGT. The CDR3 has 13 amino acids. The chain's CDR3 is CASSETGLTEAFF. CDR3 nucleotide sequence: TGTGCCAGCAGTGAAACAGGGCTCACTGAAGCTTTCTTT.

The V and J genes are TRBV7-2 and TRBJ1-6; 8 nucleotides align to TRBD1. The CDR3 has 16 amino acids. The V and J ends lost 2 bases and 8 bases, in that order; junction bases with no gene match: 8. The germline CDR1 and CDR2 sequences are SGHTA and FQGNSA. The CDR3 region has the DNA TGTGCCAGCAGCTTATGGGTGGGGACAGGAGATTCACCCCTCCACTTT. Translated: CASSLWVGTGDSPLHF.

The chain couples TRBV28 to TRBJ1-1; TRBD1 matches at 8 bases. CDR1 is MDHEN, CDR2 SYDVKM, per germline. The CDR3 has 13 residues. J was trimmed by 7 bases and V by 4 bases; bases with no gene match: 5. The CDR3 here is CASSSRQGIEAFF. The CDR3 DNA reads TGTGCCAGCAGTTCACGACAGGGGATTGAAGCTTTCTTT.

This clone was picked up a small number of times. V gene TRBV7-9 combines with J gene TRBJ1-6; D uncertain. Trimming shortened V by 1 base and J by 9 bases, and 7 bases separated the two germline ends. The CDR3 extends over 13 amino acids. The germline V gene has CDR1 SEHNR and CDR2 FQNEAQ (reference sequence). CDR3 coding DNA: TGTGCCAGCAGCTTAGTCGGGGTTTCACCCCTCCACTTT. The encoded protein is CASSLVGVSPLHF.

This sequence joins TRBV6-1 and TRBJ1-2, with 7 bases that match TRBD1. The J segment lost 4 bases and the V segment lost 1 base, leaving 3 bases of the junction unmatched. CDR3 length equals 14 residues. Germline V gene sequence: CDR1 MNHNS, CDR2 SASEGT. The CDR3 spells CASSEGGTVYGYTF. The CDR3 DNA follows: TGTGCCAGCAGTGAAGGAGGGACAGTCTATGGCTACACCTTC.

V gene TRBV11-3 combines with J gene TRBJ2-3, with TRBD2 as a possible D gene (5 bases). This CDR3 spans 15 amino acids. V was shortened by 1 base and J by 1 base, with 9 bases between the two germline ends. Germline V gene lookup returns CDR1 SGHNT and CDR2 YENEEA. The CDR3 sequence is CASSLGAGGTDTQYF. The CDR3, as DNA: TGTGCCAGCAGCTTAGGGGCGGGCGGCACAGATACGCAGTATTTT.

The V gene is TRBV3-1 (or the pseudogene TRBV3-2), the J gene TRBJ2-2; TRBD2 matches 11 bases. CDR1 LGHDT and CDR2 YNNKEL come from the germline V gene (reference sequence). CDR3 length: 16 amino acids. V gave up 2 bases and J gave up 4 bases; unmatched junction bases: 3. The CDR3 loop reads CASSQTSGRPTGELFF. The DNA for the CDR3 is TGTGCCAGCAGCCAAACTAGCGGGAGACCCACCGGGGAGCTGTTTTTT.

Points on this clone: The junction shows a germline mismatch at one end, possibly a read error. V gene TRBV7-7 combines with J gene TRBJ2-1, with 12 nucleotides matching TRBD1. Germline loops: CDR1 SSHAT, CDR2 FNYEAQ (reference sequence). The CDR3 runs to 15 residues. The CDR3 bases are TGTGCTAGCAGCTTAGTAGGGACAGGGGGCGATGAGCAGTTCTTC. Translating gives CASSLVGTGGDEQFF.